This T cell receptor (beta chain) was documented in a study of blood T cell repertoires in COVID-19. Trimming removed 6 bases at V and 10 bases at J, with 10 bases between. The CDR3 consists of 11 residues. Original analysis: Reference gene primer amplification gave nucleated cell count estimates. Clones were sequenced by immunoSEQ multiplex PCR, and TCRdb holds only the in-frame ones, with some missing. For V, J and clone size, that table is used; D and trimming come from the DNA. Here the sample spans over 90,000 clones, 78% being singletons. This clone was counted once. The source of this sequence is a man aged 55-75 years with active or convalescent COVID-19. The chain joins TRBV12-3 or TRBV12-4 to TRBJ2-1; perhaps TRBD1 as D (7 bases). Sequencing was done on a sample of peripheral blood. Here the CDR3 reads CASRSGGEQFF. The CDR3 coding sequence is TGTGCCAGCAGGTCAGGGGGGGAGCAGTTCTTC.